These 32 T cell receptor beta chains were all obtained from the same sample, sequenced in a study of early T cells in non-severe SARS-CoV-2 infection (dated by TCRdb to the early 2020s). Libraries were built with 5' RACE. The run used a NextSeq 500. TCRdb applied fastp at Q25 and MiXCR to the public reads, then kept only in-frame beta chains. All rows with the same CDR3 protein become a single entry with the most common DNA and genes. The sample data list approximately 70,000 distinct CDR3 sequences, and around 12% of these were observed just once. Around 15% of the sample comes from the top ten. Source: whole blood, taken at baseline. The receptor source for this set is an adult who was a healthcare worker with PCR-confirmed SARS-CoV-2 infection or an uninfected control (not recorded which). The donor label of this sample is uncertain.

This clonotype was recorded many times. The CDR3 sequence is CSASPGNEQFF. DNA of the CDR3: TGCAGTGCTAGTCCGGGGAATGAGCAGTTCTTC. The V gene is TRBV20-1, the J gene TRBJ2-1; D possibly corresponds to TRBD2 (5 bases). V was shortened by 3 bases and J by 7 bases, with 7 bases between the two germline ends. Germline assignment: CDR1 DFQATT and CDR2 SNEGSKA (reference sequence). This CDR3 has 11 amino acids.

The chain recombines TRBV6-1 with TRBJ1-6; D is uncertain. V was clipped by 3 bases and J by 7 bases, with 4 bases between them. From germline, CDR1 is MNHNS and CDR2 SASEGT. The CDR3 contains 12 residues. In nucleotides, the CDR3 is TGTGCCAGCAGTGACTGGAATTCACCCCTCCACTTT. This translates into CASSDWNSPLHF.

This clonotype was counted between two and nine times. The chain carries TRBV18 and TRBJ2-3, with TRBD1 matching over 7 bases. Germline values: CDR1 KGHSH, CDR2 LQKENI. J was trimmed by 4 bases and V by 5 bases; bases with no gene match: 6. The CDR3 consists of 14 residues. The DNA of the CDR3 is TGTGCCAGCTCAGCTTCAACAGGGGCAGATACGCAGTATTTT. As protein: CASSASTGADTQYF.

This clonotype was seen at least ten times. The chain recombines TRBV9 with TRBJ2-7; D is undetermined. Trimming cost V 4 bases and J 5 bases, with 13 bases left between them. Germline assignment: CDR1 SGDLS and CDR2 YYNGEE. The CDR3 consists of 13 residues. The CDR3 bases are TGTGCCAGCAGCCCCCGAGAGGTGGACGAGCAGTACTTC. This translates into CASSPREVDEQYF.

This sequence joins TRBV5-1 and TRBJ2-3; D might be TRBD1 (5 bases). The V gene lost 0 bases and the J gene lost 6 bases, with 17 bases spanning the gap. Per germline, CDR1 SGHRS and CDR2 YFSETQ. CDR3 length: 16 residues. The CDR3 DNA is TGCGCCAGCAGCTTGGAGTTGGGGCCATTAACGGATACGCAGTATTTT. This codes for CASSLELGPLTDTQYF.

This clonotype came up a few times. The chain combines TRBV6-5 with TRBJ2-2, with 8 bases fitting TRBD1. The CDR3 is made up of 13 amino acids. CDR1 and CDR2 from the germline V gene are MNHEY and SVGAGI. V trimming: 10 bases; J trimming: 4 bases; junction bases outside the gene matches: 5. CDR3 residues: CATWTGTTGELFF. The CDR3 nucleotides read TGTGCCACCTGGACAGGGACCACCGGGGAGCTGTTTTTT.

This clonotype was seen many times. The gene calls are TRBV30 and TRBJ2-1, with TRBD1 matching over 8 bases. Germline V lookup: CDR1 GTSNPN, CDR2 SVGIG (reference sequence). The CDR3 has 11 amino acids. V was pared by 5 bases and J by 10 bases, with 4 bases of the junction left unmatched. The chain's CDR3 is CAWGDRREQFF. The CDR3 DNA follows: TGTGCCTGGGGGGACAGGAGGGAGCAGTTCTTC.

The rearrangement joins TRBV10-1 to TRBJ2-2, with D tentatively TRBD2 (6 bases). The V and J ends lost 7 bases and 4 bases respectively, with 13 bases between them. The CDR3 runs 14 residues. CDR1 is WNHNN, CDR2 SYGVQD, per germline (reference sequence). The CDR3 DNA is TGCGCCAGCACCAGGGACTTTCGCACCGGGGAGCTGTTTTTT. Protein: CASTRDFRTGELFF.

The V and J genes are TRBV1 and TRBJ1-2. TRBV1 constitutes a pseudogene. The CDR3 is 11 residues long. This CDR3 is CTQARVYGYTF. CDR3 in DNA: TGCACCCAAGCGCGTGTCTATGGCTACACCTTC.

The chain employs TRBV2 and TRBJ1-1, with a weak D call TRBD1 (5 bases). Germline CDR1 SNHLY, CDR2 FYNNEI. The CDR3 covers 12 residues. V lost 4 bases, J lost 6 bases, and 9 bases lay in between. The DNA of the CDR3 is TGTGCCAGCAGTGGTGAGGGGTCTGAAGCTTTCTTT. Translation: CASSGEGSEAFF.

This clonotype showed up many times. The V and J genes are TRBV12-3 or TRBV12-4 and TRBJ1-1; no clear D gene. The germline V and J ends were trimmed by 5 bases and 1 base, with 14 bases remaining between them. The CDR3 covers 15 residues. The CDR3 coding sequence is TGTGCCAGCAGTCGAAATCGATTGGGGAACACTGAAGCTTTCTTT. Protein product: CASSRNRLGNTEAFF.

This clonotype was seen repeatedly, ten times or more. This chain links TRBV18 with TRBJ2-1, with TRBD2 matching over 12 bases. Trimming took 3 bases from V and 2 from J; bases not matched to a gene: 8. CDR3 length equals 18 residues. CDR1 and CDR2 from the germline V gene are KGHSH and LQKENI. Here the CDR3 DNA reads TGTGCCAGCTCACCCGGGACCTGGACTAGCGGGACCTACAATGAGCAGTTCTTC. This codes for CASSPGTWTSGTYNEQFF.

This clonotype was counted between two and nine times. The V gene is TRBV7-8, the J gene TRBJ1-2, with D unclear. The germline V and J ends were trimmed by 1 base and 4 bases, with 10 bases remaining between them. The CDR3 runs 14 residues. The germline V gene encodes CDR1 SGHVS and CDR2 FQNEAQ. This CDR3 is CASSLEGQLYGYTF. CDR3 DNA sequence: TGTGCCAGCAGCTTAGAAGGGCAGCTCTATGGCTACACCTTC.

This clonotype was observed many times. V and J are TRBV29-1 and TRBJ1-1, with 7 bases aligning to TRBD1. Germline V gives CDR1 SQVTM, CDR2 ANQGSEA. V was clipped by 7 bases and J by 3 bases; unmatched bases: 8. The CDR3 consists of 13 residues. CDR3 DNA sequence: TGCAGCGCGACAGGGAGGTTGGACACTGAAGCTTTCTTT. Translated: CSATGRLDTEAFF.

This clonotype was recorded many times. Written as DNA, the CDR3 is TGTGCCAGTATCCGCACCAGCATGAACACTGAAGCTTTCTTT. It codes for CASIRTSMNTEAFF. The V and J genes are TRBV19 and TRBJ1-1; D is unclear. Between the trimmed V and J ends, which lost 7 bases and 0 bases, there was a span of 12 bases. The CDR3 loop spans 14 amino acids. Germline-derived CDR1 and CDR2 are LNHDA and SQIVND (reference sequence).

This chain connects TRBV7-2 to TRBJ2-7; 11 bases line up with TRBD2. Germline loops: CDR1 SGHTA, CDR2 FQGNSA. The ends lost 5 bases at V and 4 bases at J; junction bases unmatched: 13. The CDR3 contains 17 residues. DNA of the CDR3: TGTGCCAGCAGCCCACTCCGACTAGCGGGGAAGAGTTACGAGCAGTACTTC. Translated: CASSPLRLAGKSYEQYF.

Only a few counts were recorded for this clonotype. The rearrangement links TRBV20-1 to TRBJ1-4; TRBD1 might be the D (6 bases). Looked up from germline, CDR1 is DFQATT and CDR2 is SNEGSKA (reference sequence). Trimming shortened V by 2 bases and J by 8 bases, and 15 bases separated the two germline ends. CDR3 length equals 14 residues. The CDR3 nucleotides read TGCAGTGCTAGACCACAGGGTCTAGGAGAAAAACTGTTTTTT. This encodes CSARPQGLGEKLFF.

The chain recombines TRBV7-8 with TRBJ1-3; D is possibly TRBD1 (5 bases). V was cut by 1 base and J by 0 bases, with 19 bases left in between. The CDR3 is 19 residues long. Germline CDR1 and CDR2: SGHVS and FQNEAQ. This CDR3 reads CASSLVRDRGRLSGNTIYF. For the CDR3, the DNA is TGTGCCAGCAGCTTAGTGAGGGACCGGGGGAGACTCTCTGGAAACACCATATATTTT.

In its sample, this clonotype was seen a few times. As DNA, the CDR3 is TGCGCCAGCAGCCAAAACGGGCATCACAGGGTAAATCCAGATACGCAGTATTTT. Translation: CASSQNGHHRVNPDTQYF. V is TRBV4-3 and J is TRBJ2-3; maybe TRBD1 (6 bases). The V and J ends lost 2 bases and 4 bases respectively, with 22 bases between them. CDR1 and CDR2 from the germline V gene are LGHNA and YSLEER. The CDR3 runs 18 residues.

At least ten counts were recorded for this clonotype. The V and J genes are TRBV7-9 and TRBJ1-1, with D unresolved. Germline assignment: CDR1 SEHNR and CDR2 FQNEAQ (reference sequence). The CDR3 is 13 residues long. V gave up 2 bases and J gave up 0 bases, with 4 bases separating them. The CDR3 nucleotides are TGTGCCAGCAGCTTATATATGAACACTGAAGCTTTCTTT. Residues: CASSLYMNTEAFF.

The rearrangement links TRBV7-3 to TRBJ2-1; D is tentatively TRBD1 or TRBD2 (5 bases each). Germline V gene lookup returns CDR1 SGHTA and CDR2 FQGTGA. The CDR3 runs 13 residues. The V end lost 4 bases, the J end lost 5 bases, and 9 bases lay between the germline ends. The CDR3 DNA sequence: TGTGCCAGCAGCTCCGGGGCCCACAATGAGCAGTTCTTC. It is translated as CASSSGAHNEQFF.

In this sample, this clonotype turned up many times. The gene calls are TRBV3-1 and TRBJ2-3; 8 bases line up with TRBD2. V shed 0 bases, J shed 6 bases, and the junction held 5 bases outside the gene matches. The CDR3 sequence is 15 residues long. Germline CDR1 reads LGHDT; CDR2 reads YNNKEL (reference sequence). CDR3: CASSQELGLEDTQYF. The CDR3 nucleotides read TGTGCCAGCAGCCAAGAGCTGGGACTAGAGGATACGCAGTATTTT.

This clonotype was seen a handful of times. The J gene is TRBJ2-2, the V gene TRBV12-3 or TRBV12-4; a weak D match, TRBD2 (6 bases). The V and J ends lost 6 bases and 0 bases respectively, with 8 bases between them. There are 14 residues in the CDR3. This CDR3 is CASRRLANTGELFF. DNA for the CDR3: TGTGCCAGCAGACGACTAGCGAACACCGGGGAGCTGTTTTTT.

This clonotype was recorded a few times. The genes are TRBV29-1 and TRBJ2-7, with D perhaps matching TRBD1 or TRBD2 (5 bases each). CDR3 length: 15 residues. V was trimmed by 6 bases and J by 4 bases, leaving 22 bases between them. Germline CDR1 is SQVTM and CDR2 is ANQGSEA. The CDR3 region is CSVDGLGPTSYEQYF. The CDR3, as DNA: TGCAGCGTCGATGGGCTGGGACCGACGTCTTACGAGCAGTACTTC.

The rearrangement links TRBV4-2 to TRBJ1-2; D call uncertain. Germline values: CDR1 LGHNA, CDR2 YNFKEQ. The CDR3 consists of 14 residues. The V gene lost 0 bases and the J gene lost 7 bases, with 12 bases spanning the gap. Here the CDR3 reads CASSQDRMAGGYTF. As DNA, the CDR3 is TGTGCCAGCAGCCAAGACCGAATGGCGGGTGGCTACACCTTC.

This chain links TRBV29-1 with TRBJ2-3; D possibly corresponds to TRBD2 (6 bases). Germline assignment: CDR1 SQVTM and CDR2 ANQGSEA. V lost 4 bases, J lost 5 bases, and 13 bases lay in between. The CDR3 runs 13 residues. The CDR3 DNA reads as TGCAGCGTTGGGCGGCAGGGACTAGATACGCAGTATTTT. It encodes CSVGRQGLDTQYF.

This clonotype was seen many times. This chain links TRBV7-2 with TRBJ1-2, with D possibly TRBD1 on 5 matching bases. The CDR3 contains 12 residues. The V end lost 5 bases, the J end lost 6 bases, and 10 bases lay between the germline ends. From germline, CDR1 is SGHTA and CDR2 FQGNSA. As DNA, the CDR3 is TGTGCCAGCAGCGGCGACAGTCATGGCTACACCTTC. Its translation: CASSGDSHGYTF.

This clonotype has a count of ten or more. The J gene is TRBJ2-3, the V gene TRBV29-1; no definite D call. There are 11 residues in the CDR3. Germline-derived CDR1 and CDR2 are SQVTM and ANQGSEA. The V gene lost 8 bases and the J gene lost 6 bases, with 12 bases spanning the gap. The CDR3 sequence: CSPTHLDTQYF. The CDR3 nucleotides are TGCAGCCCAACTCACCTTGATACGCAGTATTTT.

This clonotype appeared a few times. The chain uses TRBV5-1 and TRBJ2-3; 9 nucleotides match TRBD2. V shed 4 bases, J shed 2 bases, and the junction held 8 bases outside the gene matches. The CDR3 has 16 amino acids. Germline CDR1 is SGHRS and CDR2 is YFSETQ. The CDR3 coding sequence is TGCGCCAGCAGCCCGCCCGGGACTAGCACCACAGATACGCAGTATTTT. Protein product: CASSPPGTSTTDTQYF. Full variable domain (rest looked up from reference TRBV5-1 and TRBJ2-3): KAGVTQTPRYLIKTRGQQVTLSCSPISGHRSVSWYQQTPGQGLQFLFEYFSETQRNKGNFPGRFSGRQFSNSRSEMNVSTLELGDSALYLCASSPPGTSTTDTQYFGPGTRLTVL.

V and J are TRBV7-9 and TRBJ2-1; maybe TRBD2 (6 bases). The CDR3 has 14 amino acids. Trimming took off 8 bases at V and 7 bases at J, with 18 bases between the two ends. CDR1 and CDR2 from the germline V gene are SEHNR and FQNEAQ (reference sequence). The CDR3, as DNA: TGTGCCAGCCCCCGGGAGCGCGGGCCGAATGAGCAGTTCTTC. It yields the protein CASPRERGPNEQFF.

This clonotype was detected many times. CDR3 coding DNA: TGTGCCAGTTCATGGCCGAGGACAGGGTCTTTCGGGAGGCAGCACAATGAGCAGTTCTTC. Its protein product is CASSWPRTGSFGRQHNEQFF. The rearrangement links TRBV19 to TRBJ2-1; D may be TRBD1 (8 bases). In germline, CDR1 is LNHDA, CDR2 SQIVND (reference sequence). V gave up 8 bases and J gave up 5 bases, with 34 bases separating them. There are 20 residues in the CDR3.

This clonotype has a handful of counts. The rearrangement joins TRBV2 to TRBJ2-7; 9 bases map to TRBD1. Germline V gene lookup returns CDR1 SNHLY and CDR2 FYNNEI. V dropped 6 bases and J dropped 9; count of bases not matched to a gene: 6. CDR3 size: 12 residues. The CDR3 region has the DNA TGTGCCAGCAGAGACAGGGGGGAGTGGCAGTACTTC. It encodes CASRDRGEWQYF. The full variable domain, with the rest looked up from reference TRBV2 and TRBJ2-7, is EPEVTQTPSHQVTQMGQEVILRCVPISNHLYFYWYRQILGQKVEFLVSFYNNEISEKSEIFDDQFSVERPDGSNFTLKIRSTKLEDSAMYFCASRDRGEWQYFGPGTRLTVT.